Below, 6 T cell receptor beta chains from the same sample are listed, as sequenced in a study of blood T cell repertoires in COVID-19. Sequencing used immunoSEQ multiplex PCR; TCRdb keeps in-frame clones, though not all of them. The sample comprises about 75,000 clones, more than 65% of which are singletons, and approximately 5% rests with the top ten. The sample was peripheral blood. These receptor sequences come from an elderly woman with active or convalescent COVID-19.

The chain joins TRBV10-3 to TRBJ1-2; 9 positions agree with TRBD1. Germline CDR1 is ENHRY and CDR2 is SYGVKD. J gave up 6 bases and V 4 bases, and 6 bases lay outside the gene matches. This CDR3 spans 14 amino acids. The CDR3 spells CAISGTQGADGYTF. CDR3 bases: TGTGCCATCAGTGGAACACAGGGGGCTGATGGCTACACCTTC.

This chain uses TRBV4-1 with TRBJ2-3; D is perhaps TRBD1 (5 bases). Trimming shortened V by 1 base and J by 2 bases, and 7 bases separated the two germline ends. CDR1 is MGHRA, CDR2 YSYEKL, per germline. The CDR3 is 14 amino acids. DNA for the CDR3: TGCGCCAGCAGCCAAGCGGACAACACAGATACGCAGTATTTT. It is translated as CASSQADNTDTQYF.

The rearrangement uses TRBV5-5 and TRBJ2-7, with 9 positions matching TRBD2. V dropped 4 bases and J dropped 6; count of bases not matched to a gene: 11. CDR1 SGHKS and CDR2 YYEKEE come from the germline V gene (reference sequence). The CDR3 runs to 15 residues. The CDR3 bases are TGTGCCAGCAGCGCTGAGGCGGGGGGGCTCTCCGAGCAGTACTTC. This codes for CASSAEAGGLSEQYF.

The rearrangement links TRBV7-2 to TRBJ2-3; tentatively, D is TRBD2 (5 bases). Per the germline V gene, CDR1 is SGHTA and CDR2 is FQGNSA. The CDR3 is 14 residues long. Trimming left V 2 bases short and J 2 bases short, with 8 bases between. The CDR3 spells CASSLSGTTDTQYF. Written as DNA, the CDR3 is TGTGCCAGCAGCTTAAGCGGAACCACAGATACGCAGTATTTT.

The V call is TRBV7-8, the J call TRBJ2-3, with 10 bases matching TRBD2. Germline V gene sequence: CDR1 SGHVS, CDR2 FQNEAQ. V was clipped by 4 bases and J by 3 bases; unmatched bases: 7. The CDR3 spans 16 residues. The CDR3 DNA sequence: TGTGCCAGCAGCTCTCCACTAGCGGGGAGAACAGATACGCAGTATTTT. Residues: CASSSPLAGRTDTQYF.

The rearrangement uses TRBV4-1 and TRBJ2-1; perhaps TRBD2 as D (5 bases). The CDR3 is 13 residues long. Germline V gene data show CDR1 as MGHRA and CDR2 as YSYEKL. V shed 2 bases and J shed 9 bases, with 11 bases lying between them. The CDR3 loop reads CASSQRGSFEQFF. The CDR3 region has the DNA TGCGCCAGCAGCCAACGTGGGAGCTTTGAGCAGTTCTTC.